This entry lists 5 T cell receptor beta chains sequenced from one sample in a study of T-cell memory formation after mild COVID-19. TCRdb independently ran MiXCR on the 5' RACE reads; one entry per CDR3 protein. The data hold 560,000 or so distinct CDR3 sequences, with 15% to 20% observed a single time. Material for sequencing was PBMCs or a T cell subset sorted from them (not recorded which). These receptors were taken from an adult woman who had mild COVID-19 (a few samples of this study predate the infection). Cell type and time point are not known.

This clonotype was seen a handful of times. This sequence joins TRBV7-9 and TRBJ2-3; D is unclear. This CDR3 is 15 amino acids long. The germline V and J ends were trimmed by 2 bases and 9 bases, with 18 bases remaining between them. In germline, CDR1 is SEHNR, CDR2 FQNEAQ (reference sequence). CDR3 sequence: CASSLTSLPHLTQYF. CDR3 nucleotides: TGTGCCAGCAGCTTAACCTCGTTACCCCATTTGACGCAGTATTTT. Together with reference TRBV7-9 and TRBJ2-3, the CDR3 gives the full variable domain: DTGVSQNPRHKITKRGQNVTFRCDPISEHNRLYWYRQTLGQGPEFLTYFQNEAQLEKSRLLSDRFSAERPKGSFSTLEIQRTEQGDSAMYLCASSLTSLPHLTQYFGPGTRLTVL.

This rearrangement joins TRBV4-2 to TRBJ2-3; D may be TRBD1 (6 bases). Trimming took off 0 bases at V and 4 bases at J, with 14 bases between the two ends. This CDR3 has 16 amino acids. Germline CDR1 LGHNA, CDR2 YNFKEQ. CDR3 DNA sequence: TGTGCCAGCAGCCAAGAGGTATTGGACAGCTCAGATACGCAGTATTTT. This encodes CASSQEVLDSSDTQYF.

The V gene is TRBV7-9, the J gene TRBJ1-1, with D possibly being TRBD1 (6 bases). CDR3 size: 13 residues. The V end was cut by 0 bases, the J end by 7 bases, with 9 bases between. In germline, CDR1 is SEHNR, CDR2 FQNEAQ (reference sequence). CDR3 bases: TGTGCCAGCAGCTTAGCGTGGACAGTTGAAGCTTTCTTT. This sequence encodes CASSLAWTVEAFF. The full variable domain, its missing parts supplied by reference TRBV7-9 and TRBJ1-1, is DTGVSQNPRHKITKRGQNVTFRCDPISEHNRLYWYRQTLGQGPEFLTYFQNEAQLEKSRLLSDRFSAERPKGSFSTLEIQRTEQGDSAMYLCASSLAWTVEAFFGQGTRLTVV.

J is TRBJ2-1 and V is TRBV20-1, with TRBD2 matching 11 bases. J gave up 10 bases and V 6 bases, and 8 bases lay outside the gene matches. The CDR3 is 13 residues long. Germline CDR1 is DFQATT and CDR2 is SNEGSKA (reference sequence). CDR3 sequence reads: CSARSGRAFEQFF. The CDR3 nucleotides are TGCAGTGCCCGTAGCGGGAGGGCATTCGAGCAGTTCTTC.

This clonotype was seen once. The chain recombines TRBV7-6 with TRBJ2-5; 9 nucleotides align to TRBD2. The V gene's germline CDR1 is SGHVS and CDR2 FNYEAQ. V was clipped by 3 bases and J by 5 bases; unmatched bases: 4. The CDR3 covers 14 residues. CDR3 nucleotides: TGTGCCAGCAGCTTTATAGCGGGGGCGGAGACCCAGTACTTC. Amino acids: CASSFIAGAETQYF.